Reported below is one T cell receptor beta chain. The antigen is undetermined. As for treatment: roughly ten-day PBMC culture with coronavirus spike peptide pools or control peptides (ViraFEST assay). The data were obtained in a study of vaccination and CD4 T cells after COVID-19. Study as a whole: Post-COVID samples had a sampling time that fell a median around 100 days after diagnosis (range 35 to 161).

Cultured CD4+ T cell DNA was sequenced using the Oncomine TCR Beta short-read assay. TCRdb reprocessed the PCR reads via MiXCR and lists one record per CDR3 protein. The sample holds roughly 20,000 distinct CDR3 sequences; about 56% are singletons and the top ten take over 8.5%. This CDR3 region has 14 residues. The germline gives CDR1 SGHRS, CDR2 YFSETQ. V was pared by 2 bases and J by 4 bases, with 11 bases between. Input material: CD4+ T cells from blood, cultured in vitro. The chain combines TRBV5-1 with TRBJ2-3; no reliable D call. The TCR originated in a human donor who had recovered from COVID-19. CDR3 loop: CASSFPLASDTQYF. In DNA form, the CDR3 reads TGCGCCAGCAGCTTCCCCCTGGCATCAGATACGCAGTATTTT. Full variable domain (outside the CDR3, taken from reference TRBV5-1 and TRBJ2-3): KAGVTQTPRYLIKTRGQQVTLSCSPISGHRSVSWYQQTPGQGLQFLFEYFSETQRNKGNFPGRFSGRQFSNSRSEMNVSTLELGDSALYLCASSFPLASDTQYFGPGTRLTVL.